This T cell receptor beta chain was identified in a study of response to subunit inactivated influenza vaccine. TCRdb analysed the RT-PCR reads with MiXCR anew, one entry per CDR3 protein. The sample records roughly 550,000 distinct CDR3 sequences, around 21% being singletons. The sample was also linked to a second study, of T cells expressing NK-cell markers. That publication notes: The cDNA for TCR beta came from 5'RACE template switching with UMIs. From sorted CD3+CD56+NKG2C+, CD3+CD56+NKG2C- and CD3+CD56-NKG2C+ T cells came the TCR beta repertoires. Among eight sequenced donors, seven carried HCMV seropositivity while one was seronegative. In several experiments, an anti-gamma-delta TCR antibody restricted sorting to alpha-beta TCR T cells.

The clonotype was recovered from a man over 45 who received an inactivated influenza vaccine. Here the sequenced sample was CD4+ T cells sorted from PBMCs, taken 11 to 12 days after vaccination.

The CDR3 nucleotides read TGTGCCAGCAGGGGACCTGGGAAAGAGACCCAGTACTTC. Translated, it gives CASRGPGKETQYF. This chain joins TRBV12-3 or TRBV12-4 and TRBJ2-5; D tentatively reads TRBD1 or TRBD2 (5 bases each). This CDR3 is 13 amino acids long. Trimming pared 6 bases from V and 3 bases from J, leaving 11 bases between.